Sequencing of this T cell receptor (beta chain) was carried out in a study of radiotherapy plus CTLA-4 blockade in lung cancer (dated by TCRdb to the late 2010s). With regard to the full study: Objective responses were observed in 18% of enrolled patients, and disease control was achieved in roughly 30%.

Its CDR3 holds 13 amino acids, cysteine through phenylalanine. Only CDR3 DNA is held: 39 bases, read in frame from base 1. CDR1 and CDR2 are drawn from the germline V gene: SGHTA, FQGNSA. The germline V and J ends show losses of 5 bases and 6 bases respectively, and no gene match explains 1 base of the junction. This clone was observed a handful of times. Its antigen has not been determined. It has no much larger one-base neighbor in the sample; base qualities were not kept. Broader findings and caveats from the paper: Increased serum interferon-beta after radiation, together with early dynamic changes in blood T cell clones, were reported to be the strongest predictors of response. After treatment with radiotherapy and ipilimumab, TCR clones that came from tumors expanded in the peripheral blood.

Library preparation was by the immunoSEQ multiplex PCR assay. TCRdb retrieved this table from immuneACCESS and kept in-frame rearrangements only. Not all clones are present; in checked studies, unresolved V genes account for under half, and no reason is known for the remainder. The sample records some 94,000 clones, roughly four fifths of which are singletons. The ten largest clonotypes hold over 20% of the sample. In this study, focal radiation therapy paired with CTLA-4 blockade (ipilimumab) was tested in patients who had chemo-refractory metastatic non-small-cell lung cancer. The source of this sequence is a human donor with non-small cell lung cancer that progressed on radiotherapy plus ipilimumab. Material: peripheral blood, obtained from a patient treated with radiotherapy plus ipilimumab. The sequence is built from TRBV7-2 and TRBJ2-1, and 10 junction bases match TRBD1. The CDR3 has the sequence CASSRTGGNEQFF. The sequenced DNA is TGTGCCAGCAGCCGGACAGGGGGCAATGAGCAGTTCTTC.